The clone carrying this T cell receptor beta chain appeared a few times. Its target is not known. This record belongs to a study of response to subunit inactivated influenza vaccine. Overall study results and limits: The authors proposed limited new T cell recruitment per seasonal influenza vaccination.

V lost 3 bases and J 7 bases, leaving 9 bases between the germline ends. Germline V CDR1 and CDR2: SGHRS, YFSETQ. The CDR3 length is 12 residues. TCRdb re-derived calls from the RT-PCR reads in MiXCR, one entry per CDR3 protein. This sample yields hundreds of thousands of distinct CDR3 sequences, of which approximately 15% are seen a single time; around 7.6% belongs to the top ten. The source of this sequence is a man between 45 and 60 years old who received an inactivated influenza vaccine. This sequence joins TRBV5-1 and TRBJ2-3; D is unclear. The sequencing used PBMCs from blood, collected less than 15 days before vaccination. The CDR3 DNA reads as TGCGCCAGCAGCTCAAGCATTCATACGCAGTATTTT. The encoded protein is CASSSSIHTQYF.